This TCR beta chain was sequenced for a study of T cell repertoires in cytomegalovirus infection. Study overall: Public TCR beta signatures were indicative of both CMV infection and a matching HLA type.

With regard to this clonotype: Its specificity is unknown. The junction and the germline gene differ at one end; a read error may be behind it.

Study outcomes and limitations: In two of eight donors, the top clonotype was HLA-C-restricted CMV-specific. CMV carriers with the relevant HLA were identified by cumulative public TCR beta family frequency.

Via MiXCR, TCRdb re-called the reads, giving one row per CDR3 protein. The sample contains some 700,000 distinct CDR3 sequences, roughly 35% of which appear only once. What was sequenced was PBMCs. The source is a human donor in good health (CMV status not recorded). Some clones in this sample may be carry-over from other donors' samples.

Written as DNA, the CDR3 is TGTGCTAGCAGCCTAACTACCGCAGATACGCAGTATTTT. Amino acids: CASSLTTADTQYF. J is TRBJ2-3 and V is TRBV7-7; D unclear. The CDR3 is 13 amino acids. CDR1 and CDR2 from the germline V gene are SSHAT and FNYEAQ (reference sequence).